Each of the 21 T cell receptor beta chains below was sequenced from the same sample in a study of shared clonotypes between healthy human individuals. Profiled with immunoSEQ multiplex PCR; TCRdb holds only in-frame clones, not every one. The sample consists of about 960,000 clones, 60% to 85% of them appearing once. The sequencing sample was made of memory CD4+ T cells sorted from blood. Subset of the sample: CD45RA-negative fraction. These receptors all stem from a man aged 18 to 30 in good health.

The chain links TRBV6-6 to TRBJ2-7, with 10 bases identical to TRBD2. The germline gives CDR1 MNHNY, CDR2 SVGAGI (reference sequence). CDR3 size: 16 residues. The trim removed 6 bases at V and 2 bases at J, leaving 10 bases unmatched. CDR3 nucleotide sequence: TGTGCCAGCAGGGACCGCGGGACTAGCGTAGCCTACGAGCAGTACTTC. This sequence encodes CASRDRGTSVAYEQYF.

This clone was seen at least ten times. The chain joins TRBV25-1 to TRBJ2-5; 9 nucleotides agree with TRBD2. V shed 4 bases and J 5 bases; nucleotides not matched to a gene: 17. The length of the CDR3 is 18 residues. Germline CDR1 reads MGHDK; CDR2 reads SYGVNS. The CDR3 is CASSAILVAGGFGETQYF. CDR3 coding DNA: TGTGCCAGCAGTGCAATTCTGGTGGCGGGAGGGTTTGGGGAGACCCAGTACTTC.

The count of this clone is one. CDR3 sequence reads: CASSLERSGRAYEQYF. CDR3 coding DNA: TGTGCCAGCAGCTTAGAGCGAAGCGGGAGGGCCTACGAGCAGTACTTC. The gene calls are TRBV11-2 and TRBJ2-7; 10 nucleotides line up with TRBD2. The ends lost 0 bases at V and 2 bases at J; junction bases unmatched: 4. The CDR3 sequence is 16 residues long. Germline CDR1 reads SGHAT; CDR2 reads FQNNGV.

The gene calls are TRBV5-1 and TRBJ1-2; TRBD1 might be the D (6 bases). Germline CDR1 reads SGHRS; CDR2 reads YFSETQ. The CDR3 is made up of 14 amino acids. V was clipped by 6 bases and J by 6 bases, with 18 bases between them. This CDR3 reads CASTRSGGRDGYTF. For the CDR3, the DNA is TGCGCCAGCACCCGTTCGGGGGGGCGGGATGGCTACACCTTC.

In this sample, this clone turned up once. This clone may be a read error of a much larger clone one base away. The same CDR3 is also encoded by other DNA sequences in this sample. The V gene is TRBV6-5, the J gene TRBJ1-6; D unclear. The CDR3 has 11 amino acids. V shed 5 bases and J shed 10 bases, with 6 bases lying between them. From germline, CDR1 is MNHEY and CDR2 SVGAGI. The CDR3 nucleotides read TGTGCCAGCAGTGAAGGATCACCCCTCCACTTT. As protein: CASSEGSPLHF.

The V call is TRBV7-3, the J call TRBJ1-2, with a tentative D call TRBD1 (6 bases). The CDR3 runs to 15 residues. In germline, CDR1 is SGHTA, CDR2 FQGTGA. Deletions cut 5 bases from V and 8 bases from J, with 21 bases between. CDR3 amino acids: CASSLEQGRASGYTF. CDR3 nucleotides: TGTGCCAGCAGCCTTGAACAGGGAAGGGCAAGCGGCTACACCTTC.

The chain uses TRBV6-6 and TRBJ1-2; TRBD1 matches at 7 bases. This CDR3 contains 13 residues. CDR1 and CDR2 from the germline V gene are MNHNY and SVGAGI (reference sequence). V lost 5 bases to trimming and J lost 2 bases; unmatched junction nucleotides: 2. In DNA form, the CDR3 reads TGTGCCAGCAGTATACAGGGGAACTATGGCTACACCTTC. Amino acids: CASSIQGNYGYTF.

The chain recombines TRBV5-1 with TRBJ2-1; TRBD2 matches at 10 bases. Germline V gene sequence: CDR1 SGHRS, CDR2 YFSETQ. The ends lost 5 bases at V and 10 bases at J; junction bases unmatched: 15. The CDR3 totals 16 residues. Written as DNA, the CDR3 is TGCGCCAGCAGTCATGGTGAGGCTAGCGGGGGTTCAGAGCAGTTCTTC. Translation gives CASSHGEASGGSEQFF.

V and J are TRBV27 and TRBJ2-1; tentative D call: TRBD2 (9 bases). V lost 6 bases, J lost 8 bases, and 20 bases lay in between. Germline loops: CDR1 MNHEY, CDR2 SMNVEV (reference sequence). The CDR3 is 15 residues long. The CDR3 DNA reads TGTGCCAGCAGCCCCAGGGGGCGGGAGGGCCATGAGCAGTTCTTC. This codes for CASSPRGREGHEQFF.

This clone was found a few times. The chain has TRBV25-1 and TRBJ1-1; D possibly corresponds to TRBD1 (6 bases). Trimming took 1 base from V and 0 from J, leaving 12 bases between them. CDR1 MGHDK and CDR2 SYGVNS come from the germline V gene. The CDR3 loop spans 16 amino acids. CDR3 sequence reads: CASSESLGTMNTEAFF. CDR3 in DNA: TGTGCCAGCAGTGAATCGCTGGGGACAATGAACACTGAAGCTTTCTTT. The full variable domain, its missing parts supplied by reference TRBV25-1 and TRBJ1-1, is EADIYQTPRYLVIGTGKKITLECSQTMGHDKMYWYQQDPGMELHLIHYSYGVNSTEKGDLSSESTVSRIRTEHFPLTLESARPSHTSQYLCASSESLGTMNTEAFFGQGTRLTVV.

The chain links TRBV5-1 to TRBJ2-7; no definite D call. Trimming left V 0 bases short and J 0 bases short, with 10 bases between. Germline CDR1 and CDR2: SGHRS and YFSETQ. The CDR3 consists of 15 residues. The CDR3 bases are TGCGCCAGCAGCTTGGACGGAACCTTCTCCTACGAGCAGTACTTC. Translated, it gives CASSLDGTFSYEQYF.

Notes on this clone: Distinct nucleotide sequences in the sample also encode this CDR3. The J gene is TRBJ1-2, the V gene TRBV10-3; D gene ambiguous. This CDR3 is 12 amino acids long. V was trimmed by 0 bases and J by 3 bases, leaving 2 bases between them. The germline V gene encodes CDR1 ENHRY and CDR2 SYGVKD. Written as DNA, the CDR3 is TGTGCCATCAGTGAGTCTGACTATGGCTACACCTTC. It is translated as CAISESDYGYTF.

The chain combines TRBV7-2 with TRBJ2-2; D remains unclear. This CDR3 has 14 residues. V lost 2 bases, J lost 3 bases, and 7 bases lay in between. Germline V lookup: CDR1 SGHTA, CDR2 FQGNSA. The CDR3 DNA reads as TGTGCCAGCAGCTTACTTGGCTACACCGGGGAGCTGTTTTTT. It is translated as CASSLLGYTGELFF. The whole variable domain, filled in from reference TRBV7-2 and TRBJ2-2, reads GAGVSQSPSNKVTEKGKDVELRCDPISGHTALYWYRQSLGQGLEFLIYFQGNSAPDKSGLPSDRFSAERTGGSVSTLTIQRTQQEDSAVYLCASSLLGYTGELFFGEGSRLTVL.

This clone appeared a few times. This chain links TRBV29-1 with TRBJ2-3; TRBD2 might be the D (6 bases). Germline values: CDR1 SQVTM, CDR2 ANQGSEA. V was cut by 7 bases and J by 0 bases, with 14 bases left in between. The CDR3 is made up of 14 amino acids. The CDR3 sequence is CSGSWGRSTDTQYF. CDR3 sequence (DNA): TGCAGCGGGTCGTGGGGGAGGAGCACAGATACGCAGTATTTT.

The rearrangement links TRBV13 to TRBJ1-2; 7 nucleotides match TRBD1. Looked up from germline, CDR1 is PRHDT and CDR2 is FYEKMQ (reference sequence). V trimming: 2 bases; J trimming: 2 bases; junction bases outside the gene matches: 2. There are 14 residues in the CDR3. CDR3 region: CASSLSRGNYGYTF. DNA of the CDR3: TGTGCCAGCAGCTTAAGCAGGGGGAACTATGGCTACACCTTC.

The chain is built from TRBV7-2 and TRBJ1-1, with D unresolved. The CDR3 covers 15 residues. Per the germline V gene, CDR1 is SGHTA and CDR2 is FQGNSA. Trimming took off 2 bases at V and 1 base at J, with 11 bases between the two ends. The CDR3 DNA reads as TGTGCCAGCAGCTTAACCCAAAACCCGAACACTGAAGCTTTCTTT. It codes for CASSLTQNPNTEAFF.

This chain links TRBV6-5 with TRBJ1-6; TRBD1 is a possible D gene (5 bases). The CDR3 covers 10 residues. Germline V gene sequence: CDR1 MNHEY, CDR2 SVGAGI. V lost 8 bases and J lost 14, with 10 bases in between. CDR3 nucleotide sequence: TGTGCCAGCGCGGGGGAGGCCCTCCACTTT. This codes for CASAGEALHF.

The count of this clone is one. The rearrangement joins TRBV7-4 to TRBJ2-6; unclear D gene. The CDR3 loop spans 17 amino acids. Deletions cut 3 bases from V and 5 bases from J, with 17 bases between. The germline V gene encodes CDR1 SGHVT and CDR2 SQSDAQ. CDR3 loop: CASSLVSSQSRANVLTF. For the CDR3, the DNA is TGTGCCAGCAGCTTGGTTAGCTCACAAAGTCGGGCCAACGTCCTGACTTTC.

The sample holds many counts of this clone. The rearrangement uses TRBV4-1 and TRBJ1-2, with 10 bases identical to TRBD1. This CDR3 comprises 15 residues. Germline V gene data show CDR1 as MGHRA and CDR2 as YSYEKL. J was trimmed by 5 bases and V by 1 base; bases with no gene match: 4. CDR3 nucleotides: TGCGCCAGCAGCCAAGGTGGACAGGGGGGTTATGGCTACACCTTC. It encodes CASSQGGQGGYGYTF.

As DNA, the CDR3 is TGTGCCACCCGGGACACGGAGTCTTCACCCCTCCACTTT. Encoded protein: CATRDTESSPLHF. The chain couples TRBV6-1 to TRBJ1-6, with D tentatively TRBD1 (6 bases). The CDR3 contains 13 residues. Germline V gene data show CDR1 as MNHNS and CDR2 as SASEGT. Trimming took 10 bases from V and 9 from J, leaving 16 bases between them.

The chain carries TRBV9 and TRBJ1-5; perhaps TRBD1 as D (6 bases). Trimming shortened V by 0 bases and J by 3 bases, and 7 bases separated the two germline ends. The CDR3 extends over 14 amino acids. Germline values: CDR1 SGDLS, CDR2 YYNGEE. As DNA, the CDR3 is TGTGCCAGCAGCGTAGGGGACACCAATCAGCCCCAGCATTTT. This encodes CASSVGDTNQPQHF.